A selection of T cell receptor beta chains follows, all from one sample in a study of CD4 T cells in relation to SARS-CoV-2 and coronaviruses. These receptors are not linked to any known antigen. Sequencing used immunoSEQ multiplex PCR; TCRdb keeps in-frame clones, though not all of them. The repertoire holds about 22,000 clones, with roughly 72% as singletons. The source material was CD4+ T cells from PBMCs, cultured in vitro. The receptors come from a human donor in good health. Each CDR3 is given with its conserved first and last residue. Fields, in order: CDR3 length, J gene, clone size, D gene, V gene, CDR3 protein, CDR3 DNA. The D gene is left open where the match is weak. Some rows mark clone size as missing; the rest say once, few, many or name a class of expanded clone.

cdr3_length: 15; j_call: TRBJ2-5; clone_size: NA; d_call: TRBD2; v_call: TRBV6-2/TRBV6-3; cdr3_aa: CASSYRTSGGETQYF; cdr3_nt: TGTGCCAGCAGTTACAGGACTAGCGGGGGTGAGACCCAGTACTTC
cdr3_length: 11; j_call: TRBJ2-7; clone_size: few; d_call: NA; v_call: TRBV10-3; cdr3_aa: CAIRDNYEQYF; cdr3_nt: TGTGCCATCAGGGACAACTACGAGCAGTACTTC
cdr3_length: 15; j_call: TRBJ1-2; clone_size: NA; d_call: NA; v_call: TRBV7-9; cdr3_aa: CASNPHRSRASGYTF; cdr3_nt: TGTGCCAGCAACCCCCACCGGTCTCGGGCCTCTGGCTACACCTTC
cdr3_length: 15; j_call: TRBJ2-3; clone_size: few; d_call: TRBD1; v_call: TRBV11-3; cdr3_aa: CASSFTGQGPDTQYF; cdr3_nt: TGTGCCAGCAGCTTCACCGGACAGGGCCCAGATACGCAGTATTTT
cdr3_length: 13; j_call: TRBJ2-7; clone_size: medium-sized; d_call: TRBD1; v_call: TRBV5-8; cdr3_aa: CASSRTGPYEQYF; cdr3_nt: TGTGCCAGCAGTCGGACAGGCCCATACGAGCAGTACTTC
cdr3_length: 16; j_call: TRBJ2-7; clone_size: NA; d_call: TRBD1; v_call: TRBV7-9; cdr3_aa: CASSPGWDRGIYEQYF; cdr3_nt: TGTGCCAGCAGCCCAGGATGGGACAGGGGGATCTACGAGCAGTACTTC
cdr3_length: 13; j_call: TRBJ1-4; clone_size: NA; d_call: NA; v_call: TRBV6-6; cdr3_aa: CASSTGGVEKLFF; cdr3_nt: TGTGCCAGCAGTACGGGGGGGGTTGAAAAACTGTTTTTT
cdr3_length: 14; j_call: TRBJ2-5; clone_size: once; d_call: TRBD1; v_call: TRBV19; cdr3_aa: CASSAPGGLETQYF; cdr3_nt: TGTGCCAGTAGTGCTCCAGGGGGTCTGGAGACCCAGTACTTC
cdr3_length: 13; j_call: TRBJ2-5; clone_size: NA; d_call: NA; v_call: TRBV6-2/TRBV6-3; cdr3_aa: CASSYDYQETQYF; cdr3_nt: TGTGCCAGCAGTTACGACTACCAAGAGACCCAGTACTTC
cdr3_length: 13; j_call: TRBJ2-5; clone_size: NA; d_call: NA; v_call: TRBV19; cdr3_aa: CATAGLGQETQYF; cdr3_nt: TGTGCCACCGCGGGGCTAGGGCAAGAGACCCAGTACTTC
cdr3_length: 14; j_call: TRBJ1-5; clone_size: NA; d_call: NA; v_call: TRBV27; cdr3_aa: CASSLMSSNQPQHF; cdr3_nt: TGTGCCAGCAGTTTGATGAGTAGCAATCAGCCCCAGCATTTT
cdr3_length: 16; j_call: TRBJ2-5; clone_size: NA; d_call: TRBD2; v_call: TRBV27; cdr3_aa: CASSPPGLAGNGAQYF; cdr3_nt: TGTGCCAGCAGTCCACCGGGACTAGCGGGAAACGGGGCCCAGTACTTC
cdr3_length: 14; j_call: TRBJ1-4; clone_size: NA; d_call: NA; v_call: TRBV4-3; cdr3_aa: CASSQEGGPEKLFF; cdr3_nt: TGCGCCAGCAGCCAAGAGGGAGGGCCTGAAAAACTGTTTTTT
cdr3_length: 15; j_call: TRBJ1-2; clone_size: NA; d_call: NA; v_call: TRBV21-1; cdr3_aa: CASSKGTGPAYGYTF; cdr3_nt: TGTGCCAGCAGCAAAGGGACAGGACCCGCATATGGCTACACCTTC
cdr3_length: 15; j_call: TRBJ2-5; clone_size: few; d_call: TRBD2; v_call: TRBV7-2; cdr3_aa: CASSFGGRAAETQYF; cdr3_nt: TGTGCCAGCAGCTTCGGCGGGAGGGCGGCCGAGACCCAGTACTTC
cdr3_length: 14; j_call: TRBJ1-2; clone_size: few; d_call: TRBD1; v_call: TRBV6-6; cdr3_aa: CASSSSTGGYGYTF; cdr3_nt: TGTGCCAGCAGTTCGAGCACAGGGGGCTATGGCTACACCTTC
cdr3_length: 14; j_call: TRBJ1-4; clone_size: NA; d_call: TRBD1; v_call: TRBV11-2; cdr3_aa: CASSQDRVHEKLFF; cdr3_nt: TGTGCCAGCAGCCAGGACAGGGTTCATGAAAAACTGTTTTTT
cdr3_length: 15; j_call: TRBJ1-2; clone_size: NA; d_call: TRBD1; v_call: TRBV9; cdr3_aa: CASSVTGGRGYGYTF; cdr3_nt: TGTGCCAGCAGCGTGACAGGGGGCAGGGGCTATGGCTACACCTTC
cdr3_length: 13; j_call: TRBJ2-1; clone_size: NA; d_call: NA; v_call: TRBV2; cdr3_aa: CASSRQGLNEQFF; cdr3_nt: TGTGCCAGCAGTCGCCAGGGGCTAAATGAGCAGTTCTTC
cdr3_length: 16; j_call: TRBJ2-2; clone_size: NA; d_call: TRBD1; v_call: TRBV6-2/TRBV6-3; cdr3_aa: CASSSLGQGAIGELFF; cdr3_nt: TGTGCCAGCAGTTCCCTGGGACAGGGGGCGATCGGGGAGCTGTTTTTT
cdr3_length: 16; j_call: TRBJ2-3; clone_size: NA; d_call: TRBD2; v_call: TRBV5-1; cdr3_aa: CASSLTSGGYTDTQYF; cdr3_nt: TGCGCCAGCAGTTTAACTAGCGGAGGTTACACAGATACGCAGTATTTT
cdr3_length: 14; j_call: TRBJ2-7; clone_size: NA; d_call: TRBD2; v_call: TRBV6-1; cdr3_aa: CASSETRGGYEQYF; cdr3_nt: TGTGCCAGCAGTGAGACTCGGGGGGGGTACGAGCAGTACTTC
cdr3_length: 13; j_call: TRBJ1-2; clone_size: NA; d_call: TRBD1; v_call: TRBV10-2; cdr3_aa: CVTGTGTNYGYTF; cdr3_nt: TGCGTCACCGGGACAGGAACTAACTATGGCTACACCTTC
cdr3_length: 12; j_call: TRBJ2-1; clone_size: NA; d_call: TRBD2; v_call: TRBV12-3/TRBV12-4; cdr3_aa: CASNLGGYEQFF; cdr3_nt: TGTGCCAGCAACCTGGGGGGGTATGAGCAGTTCTTC
cdr3_length: 15; j_call: TRBJ2-7; clone_size: NA; d_call: NA; v_call: TRBV7-6; cdr3_aa: CASSSALGPFYEQYF; cdr3_nt: TGTGCCAGCAGCTCCGCTCTGGGACCATTCTACGAGCAGTACTTC
cdr3_length: 16; j_call: TRBJ2-6; clone_size: NA; d_call: NA; v_call: TRBV29-1; cdr3_aa: CSVELVSFSGANVLTF; cdr3_nt: TGCAGCGTTGAACTGGTCTCTTTCTCTGGGGCCAACGTCCTGACTTTC
cdr3_length: 14; j_call: TRBJ1-1; clone_size: NA; d_call: TRBD1; v_call: TRBV7-7; cdr3_aa: CASHRGQGYTEAFF; cdr3_nt: TGTGCCTCCCACCGGGGACAGGGGTACACTGAAGCTTTCTTT
cdr3_length: 12; j_call: TRBJ2-2; clone_size: few; d_call: NA; v_call: TRBV11-2; cdr3_aa: CASSLETGELFF; cdr3_nt: TGTGCCAGCAGCTTAGAAACCGGGGAGCTGTTTTTT
cdr3_length: 14; j_call: TRBJ2-1; clone_size: NA; d_call: TRBD2; v_call: TRBV6-5; cdr3_aa: CASSYGGAYNEQFF; cdr3_nt: TGTGCCAGCAGTTACGGGGGGGCCTACAATGAGCAGTTCTTC
cdr3_length: 16; j_call: TRBJ2-2; clone_size: NA; d_call: NA; v_call: TRBV6-1; cdr3_aa: CASSEFPTSGTGELFF; cdr3_nt: TGTGCCAGCAGTGAATTTCCAACTTCAGGCACCGGGGAGCTGTTTTTT
cdr3_length: 17; j_call: TRBJ2-1; clone_size: NA; d_call: TRBD1; v_call: TRBV2; cdr3_aa: CASSGQDRAYGYNEQFF; cdr3_nt: TGTGCCAGCAGCGGACAAGACAGGGCCTACGGATACAATGAGCAGTTCTTC
cdr3_length: 15; j_call: TRBJ1-2; clone_size: few; d_call: TRBD1; v_call: TRBV10-3; cdr3_aa: CAISWGQGASYGYTF; cdr3_nt: TGTGCCATCAGTTGGGGTCAGGGGGCGTCCTATGGCTACACCTTC
cdr3_length: 16; j_call: TRBJ2-5; clone_size: NA; d_call: NA; v_call: TRBV6-5; cdr3_aa: CASSYSGQWGQETQYF; cdr3_nt: TGTGCCAGCAGTTACTCGGGGCAGTGGGGTCAAGAGACCCAGTACTTC
cdr3_length: 15; j_call: TRBJ1-2; clone_size: few; d_call: NA; v_call: TRBV5-4; cdr3_aa: CASSLAAIPNYGYTF; cdr3_nt: TGTGCCAGCAGCTTGGCCGCGATCCCCAACTATGGCTACACCTTC
cdr3_length: 15; j_call: TRBJ2-6; clone_size: NA; d_call: NA; v_call: TRBV14; cdr3_aa: CASRRGGSGANVLTF; cdr3_nt: TGTGCCAGCAGGAGAGGGGGTTCTGGGGCCAACGTCCTGACTTTC
cdr3_length: 15; j_call: TRBJ2-2; clone_size: NA; d_call: NA; v_call: TRBV7-2; cdr3_aa: CASSFGRINTGELFF; cdr3_nt: TGTGCCAGCAGCTTTGGCAGGATAAACACCGGGGAGCTGTTTTTT
cdr3_length: 19; j_call: TRBJ2-1; clone_size: once; d_call: NA; v_call: TRBV6-2/TRBV6-3; cdr3_aa: CASSYEWGDSTLSYNEQFF; cdr3_nt: TGTGCCAGCAGTTACGAGTGGGGGGACTCTACACTCTCCTACAATGAGCAGTTCTTC
cdr3_length: 14; j_call: TRBJ1-2; clone_size: NA; d_call: NA; v_call: TRBV6-5; cdr3_aa: CASSFLGGNRGYTF; cdr3_nt: TGTGCCAGCAGTTTCCTCGGGGGAAACCGTGGCTACACCTTC
cdr3_length: 14; j_call: TRBJ2-7; clone_size: NA; d_call: NA; v_call: TRBV19; cdr3_aa: CASASGTASYEQYF; cdr3_nt: TGTGCCAGTGCCAGCGGGACAGCCTCCTACGAGCAGTACTTC
cdr3_length: 14; j_call: TRBJ2-1; clone_size: NA; d_call: NA; v_call: TRBV19; cdr3_aa: CASSPLWQVNEQFF; cdr3_nt: TGTGCCAGTAGTCCCCTGTGGCAGGTTAATGAGCAGTTCTTC
cdr3_length: 16; j_call: TRBJ2-7; clone_size: NA; d_call: NA; v_call: TRBV12-1; cdr3_aa: CASSLFGIKGTYEQYF; cdr3_nt: TGTGCCAGCAGCTTATTTGGGATAAAAGGGACCTACGAGCAGTACTTC
cdr3_length: 14; j_call: TRBJ1-3; clone_size: NA; d_call: NA; v_call: TRBV6-5; cdr3_aa: CASRGLYSGNTIYF; cdr3_nt: TGTGCCAGCAGGGGGCTGTACTCTGGAAACACCATATATTTT
cdr3_length: 14; j_call: TRBJ1-2; clone_size: few; d_call: TRBD1; v_call: TRBV20-1; cdr3_aa: CSASLPTGSVGYTF; cdr3_nt: TGCAGTGCTAGTCTACCGACAGGGTCGGTTGGCTACACCTTC
cdr3_length: 13; j_call: TRBJ2-1; clone_size: NA; d_call: NA; v_call: TRBV29-1; cdr3_aa: CSVFVGGYNEQFF; cdr3_nt: TGCAGCGTCTTTGTGGGGGGCTACAATGAGCAGTTCTTC
cdr3_length: 16; j_call: TRBJ2-5; clone_size: NA; d_call: TRBD2; v_call: TRBV11-2; cdr3_aa: CASSETSGPMGETQYF; cdr3_nt: TGTGCCAGCAGCGAGACTAGCGGTCCAATGGGGGAGACCCAGTACTTC
cdr3_length: 15; j_call: TRBJ2-7; clone_size: NA; d_call: TRBD2; v_call: TRBV11-2; cdr3_aa: CASSLALAGVDEQYF; cdr3_nt: TGTGCCAGCAGCTTAGCACTAGCGGGAGTAGACGAGCAGTACTTC
cdr3_length: 15; j_call: TRBJ2-2; clone_size: NA; d_call: TRBD1; v_call: TRBV5-4; cdr3_aa: CASSPGTGATGELFF; cdr3_nt: TGTGCCAGCAGCCCCGGGACAGGGGCGACCGGGGAGCTGTTTTTT
cdr3_length: 14; j_call: TRBJ1-4; clone_size: NA; d_call: NA; v_call: TRBV19; cdr3_aa: CASSPQGFNEKLFF; cdr3_nt: TGTGCCAGTAGCCCACAGGGCTTTAATGAAAAACTGTTTTTT
cdr3_length: 14; j_call: TRBJ2-7; clone_size: NA; d_call: NA; v_call: TRBV19; cdr3_aa: CASSMQGSSYEQYF; cdr3_nt: TGTGCCAGTAGTATGCAGGGGAGCTCCTACGAGCAGTACTTC